This TCR beta chain was sequenced in a study of T cells in Graves' hyperthyroidism and ophthalmopathy. V shed 5 bases and J 5 bases; nucleotides not matched to a gene: 9. CDR1 is MDHEN, CDR2 SYDVKM, per germline. The CDR3 is 16 amino acids. RNA transcripts gave rise to amplified TCR beta CDR3 regions. The HTBI primer set drove a first-round RT-PCR of the TCR CDR3. Each CDR3 protein is one row after TCRdb ran MiXCR on the multiplex PCR reads. The repertoire holds about 400,000 distinct CDR3 sequences, with around 16% as singletons. The sequenced sample consisted of blood. The rearrangement uses TRBV28 and TRBJ2-2; TRBD1 matches at 9 bases. This receptor was identified in a woman between 18 and 29 years old with Graves' hyperthyroidism that later progressed to Graves' ophthalmopathy. CDR3 in amino acids: CASSPWDREETGELFF. DNA for the CDR3: TGTGCCAGCAGTCCCTGGGACAGGGAAGAAACCGGGGAGCTGTTTTTT. Drawing the rest from reference TRBV28 and TRBJ2-2, the complete variable domain is DVKVTQSSRYLVKRTGEKVFLECVQDMDHENMFWYRQDPGLGLRLIYFSYDVKMKEKGDIPEGYSVSREKKERFSLILESASTNQTSMYLCASSPWDREETGELFFGEGSRLTVL.